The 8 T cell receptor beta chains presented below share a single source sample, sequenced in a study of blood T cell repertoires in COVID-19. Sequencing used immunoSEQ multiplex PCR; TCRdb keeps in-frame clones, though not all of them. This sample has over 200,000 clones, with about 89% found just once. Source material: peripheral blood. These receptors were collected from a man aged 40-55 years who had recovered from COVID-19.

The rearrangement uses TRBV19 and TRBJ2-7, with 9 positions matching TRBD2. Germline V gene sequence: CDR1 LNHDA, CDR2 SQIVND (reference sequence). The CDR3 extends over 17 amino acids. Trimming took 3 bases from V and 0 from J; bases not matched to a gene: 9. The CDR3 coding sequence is TGTGCCAGTAGTATCCGGGCTAGCGGGGTATACTCCTACGAGCAGTACTTC. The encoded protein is CASSIRASGVYSYEQYF.

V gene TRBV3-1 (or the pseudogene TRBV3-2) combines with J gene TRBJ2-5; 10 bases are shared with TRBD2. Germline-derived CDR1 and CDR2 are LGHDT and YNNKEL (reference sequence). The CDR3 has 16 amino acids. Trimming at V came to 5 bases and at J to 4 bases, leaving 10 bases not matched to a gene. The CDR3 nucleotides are TGTGCCAGCAGCAGCTCACTAGCGGGGACGGGAGAGACCCAGTACTTC. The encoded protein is CASSSSLAGTGETQYF.

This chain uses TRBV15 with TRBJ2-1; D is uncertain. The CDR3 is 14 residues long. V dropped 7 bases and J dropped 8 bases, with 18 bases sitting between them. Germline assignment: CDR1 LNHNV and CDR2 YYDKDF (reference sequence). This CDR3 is CATKNPGASDEQFF. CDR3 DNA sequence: TGTGCCACCAAAAACCCGGGTGCGAGTGATGAGCAGTTCTTC.

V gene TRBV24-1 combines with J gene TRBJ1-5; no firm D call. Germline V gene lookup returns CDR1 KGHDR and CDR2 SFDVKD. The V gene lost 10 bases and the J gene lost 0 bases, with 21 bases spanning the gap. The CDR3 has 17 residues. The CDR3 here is CATPSGKPRLSNQPQHF. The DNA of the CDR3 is TGTGCCACTCCCTCGGGGAAACCCCGCCTTAGCAATCAGCCCCAGCATTTT.

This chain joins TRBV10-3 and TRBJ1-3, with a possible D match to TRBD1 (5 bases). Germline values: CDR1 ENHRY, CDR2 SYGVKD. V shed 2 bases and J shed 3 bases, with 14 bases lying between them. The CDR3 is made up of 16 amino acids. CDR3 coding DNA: TGTGCCATCAGTGAGCTGCCTAGGGGTTTTGGAAACACCATATATTTT. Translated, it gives CAISELPRGFGNTIYF.

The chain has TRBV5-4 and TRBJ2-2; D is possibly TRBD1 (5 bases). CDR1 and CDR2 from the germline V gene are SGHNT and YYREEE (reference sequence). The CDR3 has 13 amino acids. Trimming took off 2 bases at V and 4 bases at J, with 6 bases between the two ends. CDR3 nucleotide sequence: TGTGCCAGCAGCTTAGACAGCACCGGGGAGCTGTTTTTT. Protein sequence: CASSLDSTGELFF.

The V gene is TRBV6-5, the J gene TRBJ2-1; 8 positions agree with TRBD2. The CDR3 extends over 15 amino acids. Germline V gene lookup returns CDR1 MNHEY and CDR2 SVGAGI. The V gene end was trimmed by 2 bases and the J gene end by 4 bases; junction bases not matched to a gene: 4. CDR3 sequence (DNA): TGTGCCAGCAGTTACAACTCGGGGGGGTACAATGAGCAGTTCTTC. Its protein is CASSYNSGGYNEQFF.

The CDR3: CATSAGSSYNEQFF. CDR3 nucleotides: TGTGCCACCAGTGCCGGGAGCTCCTACAATGAGCAGTTCTTC. The rearrangement uses TRBV24-1 and TRBJ2-1; D perhaps matches TRBD2 (6 bases). Germline V gene data show CDR1 as KGHDR and CDR2 as SFDVKD. Trimming stripped 5 bases from V and 0 bases from J, with 7 bases between. The CDR3 is 14 residues long.